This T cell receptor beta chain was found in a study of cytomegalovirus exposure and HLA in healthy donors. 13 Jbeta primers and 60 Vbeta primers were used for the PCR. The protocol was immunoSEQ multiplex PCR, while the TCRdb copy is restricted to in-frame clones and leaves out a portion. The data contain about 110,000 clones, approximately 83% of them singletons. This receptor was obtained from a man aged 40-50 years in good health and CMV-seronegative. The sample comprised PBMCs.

CDR3 nucleotides: TGTGCCAGCAGGCGGGATACGGATGAGCAGTTCTTC. Translated, it gives CASRRDTDEQFF. The rearrangement uses TRBV7-2 and TRBJ2-1, with a weak D call TRBD2 (6 bases). V lost 6 bases and J lost 8, with 11 bases in between. The length of the CDR3 is 12 residues. From germline, CDR1 is SGHTA and CDR2 FQGNSA.